Following are 29 T cell receptor beta chains from one sample sequenced in a study of cytomegalovirus exposure and HLA in healthy donors. With 60 Vbeta and 13 Jbeta primers, the PCR was carried out. Assay: immunoSEQ multiplex PCR; the TCRdb copy retains only in-frame clones and omits some. The sample holds more than 80,000 clones, under 80% seen once. The sample taken for sequencing was PBMCs. These receptors were taken from a woman aged 50 to 60 in good health and CMV-seropositive.

The chain links TRBV5-3 to TRBJ1-5, with 7 positions matching TRBD1. TRBV5-3 is flagged as an ORF with uncertain function. The CDR3 runs 16 residues. V lost 0 bases, J lost 3 bases, and 6 bases stayed unmatched. CDR3 DNA: TGTGCCAGAAGCTTGGCAGCGACAGGGTACAATCAGCCCCAGCATTTT. Its translation is CARSLAATGYNQPQHF.

This clone showed up many times. The chain uses TRBV5-5 and TRBJ2-7; TRBD1 might be the D (6 bases). V lost 2 bases and J lost 6, with 15 bases in between. This CDR3 has 14 residues. The germline V gene has CDR1 SGHKS and CDR2 YYEKEE (reference sequence). The CDR3 DNA reads as TGTGCCAGCAGCTTCGGACAGCGCATGGGCGAGCAGTACTTC. Translated: CASSFGQRMGEQYF.

V and J are TRBV1 and TRBJ2-5; TRBD2, the table's D call, lacks a check against the DNA. TRBV1 is shown as a pseudogene. CDR3 length equals 13 residues. CDR3 residues: CTSSHLYQETQYF. CDR3 coding DNA: TGCACCAGCAGCCACCTGTACCAAGAGACCCAGTACTTC.

The chain has TRBV4-1 and TRBJ2-1, with 15 bases matching TRBD2. This CDR3 is 16 amino acids long. V shed 4 bases and J 8 bases; nucleotides not matched to a gene: 6. The germline CDR1 and CDR2 sequences are MGHRA and YSYEKL. In DNA form, the CDR3 reads TGCGCCAGCAGCCGGACTAGCGGGGGGGCCGAATATGAGCAGTTCTTC. Its protein is CASSRTSGGAEYEQFF.

This clone has a single count. V is TRBV30 and J is TRBJ1-2; D is ambiguous. V was cut by 4 bases and J by 9 bases, with 15 bases left in between. The CDR3 consists of 12 residues. CDR1 GTSNPN and CDR2 SVGIG come from the germline V gene (reference sequence). In DNA form, the CDR3 reads TGTGCCTGGACCCTCTCAGGATCCAGCTACACCTTC. It is translated as CAWTLSGSSYTF.

The chain couples TRBV27 to TRBJ2-3; D unclear. Looked up from germline, CDR1 is MNHEY and CDR2 is SMNVEV (reference sequence). V was cut by 2 bases and J by 1 base, with 10 bases left in between. There are 15 residues in the CDR3. The CDR3 DNA follows: TGTGCCAGCAGTTTAACCAGGTCTCGCACAGATACGCAGTATTTT. Residues: CASSLTRSRTDTQYF.

This chain uses TRBV28 with TRBJ1-2; 8 nucleotides align to TRBD1. Trimming cost V 6 bases and J 4 bases; bases outside gene matches: 10. Germline-derived CDR1 and CDR2 are MDHEN and SYDVKM. The CDR3 runs 15 residues. CDR3: CASSKSDRGGYGYTF. DNA for the CDR3: TGTGCCAGCAGCAAATCAGACAGGGGAGGCTATGGCTACACCTTC.

This sequence joins TRBV7-8 and TRBJ2-7, with TRBD2 matching over 7 bases. The CDR3 is 16 amino acids. Germline lookup yields CDR1 SGHVS and CDR2 FQNEAQ. J was trimmed by 3 bases and V by 0 bases; bases with no gene match: 8. The DNA of the CDR3 is TGTGCCAGCAGCTTAGCGCGATGGACTAGGGACTACGAGCAGTACTTC. Amino acid sequence: CASSLARWTRDYEQYF.

This clone was recorded a few times. The chain carries TRBV30 and TRBJ1-5; no reliable D call. This CDR3 contains 15 residues. Trimming removed 0 bases from V and 0 bases from J, with 9 bases in between. The germline gives CDR1 GTSNPN, CDR2 SVGIG (reference sequence). In nucleotides, the CDR3 is TGTGCCTGGAGTGTGAGGCAGACTAGCAATCAGCCCCAGCATTTT. Amino acids: CAWSVRQTSNQPQHF.

The chain employs TRBV11-2 and TRBJ2-3; tentatively, D is TRBD2 (5 bases). V shed 8 bases and J shed 0 bases, with 12 bases lying between them. This CDR3 region has 14 residues. Germline V CDR1 and CDR2: SGHAT, FQNNGV. CDR3: CASSSRPSTDTQYF. Here the CDR3 DNA reads TGTGCCAGCTCTAGCCGACCTAGCACAGATACGCAGTATTTT.

The J gene is TRBJ1-1, the V gene TRBV7-2, with D unresolved. Trimming stripped 2 bases from V and 3 bases from J, with 4 bases between. The CDR3 has 12 residues. Per the germline V gene, CDR1 is SGHTA and CDR2 is FQGNSA. The CDR3 bases are TGTGCCAGCAGCTTACGGTACACTGAAGCTTTCTTT. Its translation: CASSLRYTEAFF. Using reference TRBV7-2 and TRBJ1-1 for the parts outside the CDR3, the full variable domain is GAGVSQSPSNKVTEKGKDVELRCDPISGHTALYWYRQSLGQGLEFLIYFQGNSAPDKSGLPSDRFSAERTGGSVSTLTIQRTQQEDSAVYLCASSLRYTEAFFGQGTRLTVV.

The chain joins TRBV27 to TRBJ2-2; maybe TRBD2 (6 bases). The germline V gene encodes CDR1 MNHEY and CDR2 SMNVEV (reference sequence). V was pared by 5 bases and J by 0 bases, with 10 bases between. The CDR3 extends over 15 amino acids. Written as DNA, the CDR3 is TGTGCCAGCAGTCTGGACTACTCGAACACCGGGGAGCTGTTTTTT. Its protein product is CASSLDYSNTGELFF.

The chain is built from TRBV7-3 and TRBJ2-3; 12 nucleotides match TRBD2. CDR1 and CDR2 from the germline V gene are SGHTA and FQGTGA. The CDR3 sequence is 18 residues long. The V and J ends lost 1 base and 2 bases, in that order; junction bases with no gene match: 7. This chain's CDR3 is CASSLRPTSGGLTDTQYF. The CDR3 DNA reads as TGTGCCAGCAGCTTAAGGCCGACTAGCGGGGGCCTCACAGATACGCAGTATTTT.

This clone was observed a handful of times. The V gene is TRBV6-5, the J gene TRBJ1-1; 8 bases are a match to TRBD1. Germline CDR1 MNHEY, CDR2 SVGAGI. The ends lost 7 bases at V and 7 bases at J; junction bases unmatched: 11. This CDR3 has 14 residues. CDR3 loop: CASTRTGPGNEAFF. The CDR3 region has the DNA TGTGCCAGCACCCGGACAGGGCCAGGGAATGAAGCTTTCTTT.

V gene TRBV15 combines with J gene TRBJ1-4, with a weak D call TRBD1 (5 bases). The CDR3 has 15 residues. V shed 3 bases and J shed 1 base, with 9 bases lying between them. Germline CDR1 LNHNV, CDR2 YYDKDF (reference sequence). As DNA, the CDR3 is TGTGCCACCAGCAGTGGAGACAGAACTAATGAAAAACTGTTTTTT. This codes for CATSSGDRTNEKLFF.

The chain employs TRBV5-1 and TRBJ2-7; 8 bases agree with TRBD2. Germline trimming cut 4 bases from V and 3 bases from J; bases unmatched to any gene: 12. Germline CDR1 is SGHRS and CDR2 is YFSETQ. The length of the CDR3 is 16 residues. Here the CDR3 DNA reads TGCGCCAGCAGCAAGATACCGGGACTAGAGGGCTACGAGCAGTACTTC. Its protein product is CASSKIPGLEGYEQYF.

CDR3 in amino acids: CASRQGESNQPQHF. The DNA of the CDR3 is TGTGCCAGCAGGCAGGGGGAAAGCAATCAGCCCCAGCATTTT. The chain uses TRBV2 and TRBJ1-5, with 7 bases identical to TRBD1. From germline, CDR1 is SNHLY and CDR2 FYNNEI. V lost 6 bases to trimming and J lost 1 base; unmatched junction nucleotides: 3. This CDR3 region has 14 residues.

The chain joins TRBV30 to TRBJ2-7; TRBD1 is a possible D gene (6 bases). This CDR3 has 14 residues. Germline loops: CDR1 GTSNPN, CDR2 SVGIG (reference sequence). Trimming shortened V by 0 bases and J by 8 bases, and 17 bases separated the two germline ends. CDR3 in DNA: TGTGCCTGGAGTGTTTACAGGGATGGGGGACAGCAGTACTTC. This gives the protein CAWSVYRDGGQQYF.

The chain is built from TRBV19 and TRBJ1-2; D is unresolved. The CDR3 consists of 14 residues. In germline, CDR1 is LNHDA, CDR2 SQIVND (reference sequence). Deletions cut 5 bases from V and 4 bases from J, with 14 bases between. The CDR3 DNA reads as TGTGCCAGTAGTTTCGAAAAGACGGGCTATGGCTACACCTTC. It encodes CASSFEKTGYGYTF.

The chain couples TRBV7-2 to TRBJ2-5; D remains ambiguous. V shed 4 bases and J shed 11 bases, with 17 bases lying between them. The germline gives CDR1 SGHTA, CDR2 FQGNSA. The CDR3 has 13 amino acids. The CDR3 region is CASSYPGPREQYF. CDR3 in DNA: TGTGCCAGCAGCTACCCAGGCCCACGAGAGCAGTACTTC.

The chain uses TRBV19 and TRBJ2-2; no clear D. The CDR3 is made up of 13 amino acids. Germline V gene lookup returns CDR1 LNHDA and CDR2 SQIVND (reference sequence). Trimming removed 1 base from V and 6 bases from J, with 6 bases in between. The CDR3 loop is CASSIGAAGELFF. For the CDR3, the DNA is TGTGCCAGTAGTATAGGGGCAGCCGGGGAGCTGTTTTTT. The variable domain in full, with the rest retrieved from reference TRBV19 and TRBJ2-2, is DGGITQSPKYLFRKEGQNVTLSCEQNLNHDAMYWYRQDPGQGLRLIYYSQIVNDFQKGDIAEGYSVSREKKESFPLTVTSAQKNPTAFYLCASSIGAAGELFFGEGSRLTVL.

This chain connects TRBV28 to TRBJ1-2; TRBD1 agrees at 10 bases. The CDR3 runs to 15 residues. Germline V CDR1 and CDR2: MDHEN, SYDVKM. The V gene end was trimmed by 4 bases and the J gene end by 7 bases; junction bases not matched to a gene: 9. The CDR3 reads CASSWTGGLPAGYTF. For the CDR3, the DNA is TGTGCCAGCAGTTGGACAGGGGGACTCCCGGCTGGCTACACCTTC.

This clone showed up just a few times. Other DNA sequences in this sample translate to the same CDR3. This chain connects TRBV5-1 to TRBJ1-2; 8 bases line up with TRBD1. V was pared by 4 bases and J by 0 bases, with 2 bases of the junction left unmatched. CDR3 length equals 14 residues. Germline V gives CDR1 SGHRS, CDR2 YFSETQ. The CDR3 DNA reads as TGCGCCAGCAGCCCGGACAGGGCTAACTATGGCTACACCTTC. Protein product: CASSPDRANYGYTF. Complete variable domain (other parts from reference TRBV5-1 and TRBJ1-2): KAGVTQTPRYLIKTRGQQVTLSCSPISGHRSVSWYQQTPGQGLQFLFEYFSETQRNKGNFPGRFSGRQFSNSRSEMNVSTLELGDSALYLCASSPDRANYGYTFGSGTRLTVV.

This sequence joins TRBV25-1 and TRBJ1-3; 9 bases map to TRBD1. CDR1 and CDR2 from the germline V gene are MGHDK and SYGVNS. Trimming at V came to 10 bases and at J to 1 base, leaving 5 bases not matched to a gene. CDR3 length: 14 residues. This chain's CDR3 is CATTGTGSGNTIYF. The CDR3 region has the DNA TGTGCCACCACCGGGACAGGGTCTGGAAACACCATATATTTT.

With regard to this clone: A read error may produce the germline difference seen at one junction end. The chain employs TRBV7-3 and TRBJ1-1, with a tentative D call TRBD1 (5 bases). The length of the CDR3 is 16 residues. Germline V lookup: CDR1 SGHTA, CDR2 FQGTGA. The CDR3 reads CASSLMGGGENAEAFF. The CDR3 DNA sequence: TGTGCCAGCAGCTTAATGGGTGGGGGGGAGAACGCTGAAGCTTTCTTT.

The V and J genes are TRBV6-5 and TRBJ1-1; the D is unclear. The CDR3 is 12 residues long. Germline CDR1 reads MNHEY; CDR2 reads SVGAGI. With 4 bases removed from V and 7 bases from J, the gap between germline ends came to 10 bases. CDR3 nucleotides: TGTGCCAGCAGTTTCCAGCGAGATGAAGCTTTCTTT. This gives the protein CASSFQRDEAFF.

Here the CDR3 reads CASSLNRGEGNTIYF. The CDR3 nucleotides are TGTGCCAGCAGTTTAAATAGGGGCGAGGGAAACACCATATATTTT. V is TRBV28 and J is TRBJ1-3, with a weak D call TRBD1 (5 bases). Trimming shortened V by 2 bases and J by 4 bases, and 12 bases separated the two germline ends. There are 15 residues in the CDR3. The germline V gene has CDR1 MDHEN and CDR2 SYDVKM.

The J gene is TRBJ2-5, the V gene TRBV6-1; possibly TRBD2 for D (7 bases). V was clipped by 1 base and J by 1 base, with 13 bases between them. Germline CDR1 and CDR2: MNHNS and SASEGT. The CDR3 has 16 amino acids. Here the CDR3 reads CASSEVGGGLQETQYF. DNA for the CDR3: TGTGCCAGCAGTGAAGTCGGCGGGGGCCTCCAAGAGACCCAGTACTTC.

The chain recombines TRBV10-3 with TRBJ2-5, with TRBD2 matching over 7 bases. The DNA end favors TRBJ2-7, so the J call may be wrong. In germline, CDR1 is ENHRY, CDR2 SYGVKD. The CDR3 runs 15 residues. This CDR3 reads CAISDPGGTIDEQYF. The CDR3 DNA reads TGTGCCATCAGTGACCCCGGGGGGACCATTGACGAGCAGTACTTC.